The 26 T cell receptor beta chains given below trace back to one sample, sequenced in a study of T cells in Graves' hyperthyroidism and ophthalmopathy. There were TCR beta CDR3 regions amplified from RNA transcripts. Initially, a first-round RT-PCR of the TCR CDR3 employed the HTBI primer set. TCRdb itself ran the multiplex PCR reads through MiXCR, one entry per CDR3 protein. This table has a few hundred thousand distinct CDR3 sequences, under 60% appearing once. Sequences were obtained from peripheral blood or thyroid tissue (not recorded which). The receptors come from an adult woman with Graves' disease, either hyperthyroidism or ophthalmopathy (not recorded which).

The gene calls are TRBV7-9 and TRBJ1-1; D perhaps matches TRBD1 (5 bases). Germline assignment: CDR1 SEHNR and CDR2 FQNEAQ (reference sequence). The CDR3 runs 16 residues. V was trimmed by 8 bases and J by 4 bases, leaving 23 bases between them. CDR3 nucleotide sequence: TGTGCCAGCTTGTTCCTCACAGGCCAACGGGGCACTGAAGCTTTCTTT. It yields the protein CASLFLTGQRGTEAFF.

To note about this clonotype: A much larger clone differs from this one at a single base, so this may be a read error. This chain links TRBV19 with TRBJ2-2; D might be TRBD2 (5 bases). The CDR3 is 12 residues long. CDR1 and CDR2 (germline): LNHDA, SQIVND (reference sequence). The CDR3 loop is CASSMRPGELVF. The CDR3 DNA follows: TGTGCCAGTAGTATGAGACCCGGGGAGCTGGTTTTT.

This clonotype was picked up one time. The chain recombines TRBV7-6 with TRBJ2-1, with D possibly TRBD2 on 6 matching bases. Trimming removed 2 bases at V and 7 bases at J, with 9 bases between. Looked up from germline, CDR1 is SGHVS and CDR2 is FNYEAQ. CDR3 size: 13 residues. In nucleotides, the CDR3 is TGTGCCAGCAGCTTATTCAGCGGGAATGAGCAGTTCTTC. Protein product: CASSLFSGNEQFF. Together with reference TRBV7-6 and TRBJ2-1, the CDR3 gives the full variable domain: GAGVSQSPRYKVTKRGQDVALRCDPISGHVSLYWYRQALGQGPEFLTYFNYEAQQDKSGLPNDRFSAERPEGSISTLTIQRTEQRDSAMYRCASSLFSGNEQFFGPGTRLTVL.

The sample holds many counts of this clonotype. One end of the junction does not line up with germline, which may come from a read error. CDR3 in amino acids: CSGLGQNYSYTF. CDR3 bases: TGCAGTGGCCTGGGACAGAACTATAGCTACACCTTC. The gene calls are TRBV20-1 and TRBJ1-2; 7 bases are a match to TRBD1. The CDR3 spans 12 residues. Germline loops: CDR1 DFQATT, CDR2 SNEGSKA (reference sequence).

The table lists this clonotype with a count of one. The J gene is TRBJ1-3, the V gene TRBV11-2; D gene ambiguous. The V end was cut by 0 bases, the J end by 4 bases, with 10 bases between. Germline lookup yields CDR1 SGHAT and CDR2 FQNNGV. This CDR3 is 15 amino acids long. Here the CDR3 reads CASSLDALGGNTIYF. Written as DNA, the CDR3 is TGTGCCAGCAGCTTAGACGCCTTAGGGGGAAACACCATATATTTT.

This clonotype was observed a single time. This clone may be a read error of a much larger clone one base away. The J gene is TRBJ1-5, the V gene TRBV20-1, with D possibly being TRBD1 (5 bases). The germline V and J ends were trimmed by 1 base and 2 bases, with 9 bases remaining between them. CDR3 length equals 14 residues. The germline gives CDR1 DFQATT, CDR2 SNEGSKA (reference sequence). The CDR3 nucleotides are TGCAGTGCTAGAGGGGGGAGCGGCAATCAGCCCCAGCATTTT. Encoded protein: CSARGGSGNQPQHF.

The chain couples TRBV20-1 to TRBJ1-2; D is ambiguous. The CDR3 runs 14 residues. Germline V lookup: CDR1 DFQATT, CDR2 SNEGSKA (reference sequence). Trimming stripped 3 bases from V and 4 bases from J, with 15 bases between. CDR3: CSARYTGELYGYTF. DNA for the CDR3: TGCAGTGCTAGGTACACCGGGGAGCTCTATGGCTACACCTTC.

This clonotype was seen more than once but under ten times. The chain links TRBV28 to TRBJ2-5; tentatively, D is TRBD2 (6 bases). V was clipped by 6 bases and J by 5 bases, with 16 bases between them. This CDR3 is built from 14 residues. Germline V lookup: CDR1 MDHEN, CDR2 SYDVKM. CDR3: CASSPEGFGETQYF. The CDR3 nucleotides are TGTGCCAGCAGCCCGGAGGGTTTCGGGGAGACCCAGTACTTC.

This clonotype was detected ten times or more. The chain joins TRBV19 to TRBJ1-1; no definite D call. Trimming cost V 4 bases and J 5 bases, with 14 bases left between them. The CDR3 is made up of 14 amino acids. Germline V gene lookup returns CDR1 LNHDA and CDR2 SQIVND (reference sequence). CDR3 DNA sequence: TGTGCCAGTAGTAGGGTGATCTGGGGAACTGAAGCTTTCTTT. Protein product: CASSRVIWGTEAFF.

This clonotype was counted ten times or more. The genes are TRBV20-1 and TRBJ2-5; 7 bases agree with TRBD1. The junction had 9 bases not matched to a gene; V was cut back by 4 bases and J by 1 base. The CDR3 has 15 residues. CDR1 DFQATT and CDR2 SNEGSKA come from the germline V gene (reference sequence). The CDR3 nucleotides are TGCAGTGCTAAGAATCCAGGGGGAAGCCAAGAGACCCAGTACTTC. This gives the protein CSAKNPGGSQETQYF.

This clonotype showed up many times. The rearrangement joins TRBV27 to TRBJ1-6, with D unresolved. CDR1 MNHEY and CDR2 SMNVEV come from the germline V gene (reference sequence). Trimming shortened V by 5 bases and J by 7 bases, and 6 bases separated the two germline ends. The CDR3 loop spans 12 amino acids. The CDR3 bases are TGTGCCAGCAGTAGTTTCAATTCACCCCTCCACTTT. Its translation is CASSSFNSPLHF.

Comment on this clonotype: The germline gene is not matched at one end of the junction; a read error may be the cause. The V call is TRBV10-3, the J call TRBJ1-1; D call uncertain. In germline, CDR1 is ENHRY, CDR2 SYGVKD. The CDR3 extends over 9 amino acids. CDR3 nucleotides: TGTGCCATCAGTGAGTGGGGTGGCTTT. Translating gives CAISEWGGF.

The gene calls are TRBV12-3 or TRBV12-4 and TRBJ1-3; D unresolved. The germline V and J ends were trimmed by 7 bases and 1 base, with 5 bases remaining between them. The CDR3 loop spans 12 amino acids. CDR3 sequence reads: CASIPSGNTIYF. DNA of the CDR3: TGTGCCAGCATCCCTTCTGGAAACACCATATATTTT.

This clonotype appeared many times. The chain carries TRBV5-5 and TRBJ1-1; 8 bases line up with TRBD1. Germline V gene sequence: CDR1 SGHKS, CDR2 YYEKEE (reference sequence). The CDR3 loop spans 14 amino acids. The ends lost 4 bases at V and 3 bases at J; junction bases unmatched: 5. CDR3 sequence reads: CASSPGTGYTEAFF. CDR3 bases: TGTGCCAGCAGCCCCGGGACAGGCTACACTGAAGCTTTCTTT. The full variable domain, rest sourced from reference TRBV5-5 and TRBJ1-1, is DAGVTQSPTHLIKTRGQQVTLRCSPISGHKSVSWYQQVLGQGPQFIFQYYEKEERGRGNFPDRFSARQFPNYSSELNVNALLLGDSALYLCASSPGTGYTEAFFGQGTRLTVV.

V usage is TRBV20-1 and J usage is TRBJ2-2; 14 bases line up with TRBD2. Germline V gives CDR1 DFQATT, CDR2 SNEGSKA (reference sequence). J lost 6 bases, V lost 5 bases, and 2 bases had no gene match. The CDR3 spans 14 residues. The CDR3 bases are TGCAGTGCTCCGGGACTAGCGGGAGCCGGGGAGCTGTTTTTT. Translated: CSAPGLAGAGELFF.

Ten or more counts support this clonotype. The V gene is TRBV7-9, the J gene TRBJ2-7; 15 bases match TRBD2. The J segment lost 5 bases and the V segment lost 3 bases, leaving 5 bases of the junction unmatched. Germline assignment: CDR1 SEHNR and CDR2 FQNEAQ (reference sequence). This CDR3 has 16 residues. This CDR3 reads CASSFRTSGRGDEQYF. The CDR3 DNA reads TGTGCCAGCAGCTTTAGGACTAGCGGGAGGGGGGACGAGCAGTACTTC. Filled out from reference TRBV7-9 and TRBJ2-7, the complete variable domain reads DTGVSQNPRHKITKRGQNVTFRCDPISEHNRLYWYRQTLGQGPEFLTYFQNEAQLEKSRLLSDRFSAERPKGSFSTLEIQRTEQGDSAMYLCASSFRTSGRGDEQYFGPGTRLTVT.

In its sample, this clonotype was seen a few times. Given a much more abundant clone one base away, this may be a read error. The chain has TRBV6-5 and TRBJ1-2; 7 nucleotides line up with TRBD1. The CDR3 totals 14 residues. Germline assignment: CDR1 MNHEY and CDR2 SVGAGI. Here the CDR3 reads CASSRTPRQGGCTF. The CDR3 region has the DNA TGTGCCAGCAGTCGTACCCCCCGGCAGGGGGGCTGCACCTTC.

This clonotype has more than one count but fewer than ten. The chain couples TRBV30 to TRBJ1-1, with 11 bases lining up with TRBD1. Germline V gives CDR1 GTSNPN, CDR2 SVGIG (reference sequence). CDR3 size: 15 residues. The V gene end was trimmed by 3 bases and the J gene end by 4 bases; junction bases not matched to a gene: 7. The CDR3, as DNA: TGTGCCTGGAGCTCGGACAGGGGGCATTCCACTGAAGCTTTCTTT. As protein: CAWSSDRGHSTEAFF.

V and J are TRBV2 and TRBJ2-6; 8 bases align to TRBD2. The CDR3 is made up of 16 amino acids. The V segment lost 6 bases and the J segment 4 bases; nucleotides outside the gene matches: 8. Germline values: CDR1 SNHLY, CDR2 FYNNEI. In nucleotides, the CDR3 is TGTGCCAGCAGCCCCGGGGGGGCGGCGGGGGCCAACGTCCTGACTTTC. Its translation: CASSPGGAAGANVLTF.

There are many counts of this clonotype. The chain couples TRBV2 to TRBJ1-4; unclear D gene. CDR1 is SNHLY, CDR2 FYNNEI, per germline. The CDR3 contains 17 residues. Trimming took 8 bases from V and 0 from J, leaving 19 bases between them. This CDR3 is CASDAQPGRATNEKLFF. The CDR3, as DNA: TGTGCCAGCGATGCCCAACCGGGGAGGGCAACTAATGAAAAACTGTTTTTT.

This clonotype was recorded at least ten times. The chain employs TRBV4-1 and TRBJ2-7; D ambiguous. This CDR3 region has 13 residues. Germline V CDR1 and CDR2: MGHRA, YSYEKL. The V and J ends lost 1 base and 9 bases respectively, with 13 bases between them. Here the CDR3 DNA reads TGCGCCAGCAGCCAAGGCACAGCGACGGGGCAGTACTTC. It codes for CASSQGTATGQYF.

A few counts support this clonotype. The chain joins TRBV10-3 to TRBJ1-2; the D gene is possibly TRBD1 (6 bases). The V gene lost 9 bases and the J gene lost 4 bases, with 15 bases spanning the gap. The CDR3 totals 13 residues. The V gene's germline CDR1 is ENHRY and CDR2 SYGVKD. The CDR3 nucleotides are TGTGCCATTGCCAACAGGGAGGGCTATGGCTACACCTTC. Its translation is CAIANREGYGYTF.

This clonotype has a count of ten or more. The gene calls are TRBV5-1 and TRBJ1-1; D gene uncertain. The CDR3 length is 14 residues. V shed 4 bases and J shed 1 base, with 11 bases lying between them. Germline V gives CDR1 SGHRS, CDR2 YFSETQ. The CDR3 reads CASSETTANTEAFF. CDR3 DNA sequence: TGCGCCAGCAGCGAGACCACAGCGAACACTGAAGCTTTCTTT.

The gene calls are TRBV6-5 and TRBJ2-6; no clear D. Trimming removed 11 bases at V and 0 bases at J, with 11 bases between. Germline lookup yields CDR1 MNHEY and CDR2 SVGAGI. The CDR3 is 14 residues long. The CDR3 DNA reads TGTGCCTCAACGCGTCTCTCTGGGGCCAACGTCCTGACTTTC. It yields the protein CASTRLSGANVLTF.

The rearrangement uses TRBV9 and TRBJ2-2; TRBD2 might be the D (5 bases). CDR1 SGDLS and CDR2 YYNGEE come from the germline V gene. The CDR3 has 15 amino acids. The germline V and J ends were trimmed by 3 bases and 6 bases, with 15 bases remaining between them. The CDR3 DNA follows: TGTGCCAGCAGCGGATCCCGGGGAGTGGCCGGGGAGCTGTTTTTT. It yields the protein CASSGSRGVAGELFF.

CDR3: CASSVSVETQYF. CDR3 nucleotide sequence: TGTGCCAGCAGTGTTTCGGTAGAGACCCAGTACTTC. The chain uses TRBV25-1 and TRBJ2-5; D not certain. V was cut by 4 bases and J by 4 bases, with 7 bases left in between. The length of the CDR3 is 12 residues. CDR1 is MGHDK, CDR2 SYGVNS, per germline.